Following are 20 T cell receptor beta chains from one sample sequenced in a study of cytotoxic CD8 clonotypes in ibrutinib-treated CLL. Sequencing was performed with immunoSEQ multiplex PCR; in TCRdb, only in-frame clones are kept and a portion is missing. This table holds roughly 250,000 clones, roughly 70% found once. The input for sequencing was PBMCs, taken after 24 months of ibrutinib treatment. The receptors shown here come from a human donor with chronic lymphocytic leukemia.

V and J are TRBV15 and TRBJ2-7; weak D call: TRBD2 (5 bases). The CDR3 covers 15 residues. The germline CDR1 and CDR2 sequences are LNHNV and YYDKDF (reference sequence). With 0 bases removed from V and 1 base from J, the gap between germline ends came to 10 bases. The CDR3 spells CATSRDFGVSYEQYF. Written as DNA, the CDR3 is TGTGCCACCAGCAGAGATTTCGGGGTGTCCTACGAGCAGTACTTC. The variable domain in full, with the rest retrieved from reference TRBV15 and TRBJ2-7, is DAMVIQNPRYQVTQFGKPVTLSCSQTLNHNVMYWYQQKSSQAPKLLFHYYDKDFNNEADTPDNFQSRRPNTSFCFLDIRSPGLGDTAMYLCATSRDFGVSYEQYFGPGTRLTVT.

The chain uses TRBV28 and TRBJ2-7, with 10 bases that match TRBD1. The CDR3 is 14 amino acids. J gave up 9 bases and V 8 bases, and 13 bases lay outside the gene matches. CDR1 and CDR2 (germline): MDHEN, SYDVKM. In DNA form, the CDR3 reads TGTGCCAGCGGCTCCGGGACAGGGGCCTCGAGGCAGTACTTC. This translates into CASGSGTGASRQYF.

The chain combines TRBV6-5 with TRBJ1-3; 7 nucleotides align to TRBD1. Germline CDR1 MNHEY, CDR2 SVGAGI. The CDR3 covers 13 residues. The trim removed 8 bases at V and 2 bases at J, leaving 3 bases unmatched. The CDR3 spells CASWGTAGNTIYF. CDR3 DNA: TGTGCCAGCTGGGGGACAGCTGGAAACACCATATATTTT.

The rearrangement links TRBV11-2 to TRBJ2-3, with TRBD2 matching 9 bases. V lost 1 base and J lost 6; bases outside the gene matches: 8. Per the germline V gene, CDR1 is SGHAT and CDR2 is FQNNGV. This CDR3 has 16 amino acids. CDR3 DNA sequence: TGTGCCAGCAGCTTAGTGGGCGGGAGGGCCCGGGATACGCAGTATTTT. Protein sequence: CASSLVGGRARDTQYF. The full variable domain, its missing parts supplied by reference TRBV11-2 and TRBJ2-3, is EAGVAQSPRYKIIEKRQSVAFWCNPISGHATLYWYQQILGQGPKLLIQFQNNGVVDDSQLPKDRFSAERLKGVDSTLKIQPAKLEDSAVYLCASSLVGGRARDTQYFGPGTRLTVL.

The chain uses TRBV28 and TRBJ1-4, with D tentatively TRBD1 (5 bases). Trimming shortened V by 3 bases and J by 0 bases, and 11 bases separated the two germline ends. Germline values: CDR1 MDHEN, CDR2 SYDVKM. CDR3 size: 16 residues. This CDR3 is CASSFDGGATNEKLFF. The CDR3, as DNA: TGTGCCAGCAGTTTTGATGGGGGGGCAACTAATGAAAAACTGTTTTTT.

The chain couples TRBV20-1 to TRBJ2-1, with D uncertain. This CDR3 region has 10 residues. Germline V lookup: CDR1 DFQATT, CDR2 SNEGSKA (reference sequence). Trimming shortened V by 3 bases and J by 10 bases, and 7 bases separated the two germline ends. The CDR3 loop reads CSASRQEQFF. DNA of the CDR3: TGCAGTGCTAGTAGGCAAGAGCAGTTCTTC.

The rearrangement links TRBV15 to TRBJ2-5; D is unresolved. V shed 5 bases and J shed 1 base, with 14 bases lying between them. Germline CDR1 LNHNV, CDR2 YYDKDF (reference sequence). The CDR3 has 15 residues. CDR3: CATSSQAPLQETQYF. DNA of the CDR3: TGTGCCACCAGCTCCCAGGCCCCCCTCCAAGAGACCCAGTACTTC.

The chain has TRBV19 and TRBJ2-3; D possibly corresponds to TRBD2 (5 bases). This CDR3 is 14 amino acids long. Germline loops: CDR1 LNHDA, CDR2 SQIVND (reference sequence). Trimming removed 6 bases at V and 2 bases at J, with 12 bases between. This chain's CDR3 is CASSLSEATDTQYF. For the CDR3, the DNA is TGTGCCAGTAGCCTTAGCGAAGCCACAGATACGCAGTATTTT.

The chain is built from TRBV29-1 and TRBJ2-7; TRBD2 agrees at 7 bases. The CDR3 extends over 13 amino acids. Trimming at V came to 3 bases and at J to 1 base, leaving 3 bases not matched to a gene. CDR1 and CDR2 (germline): SQVTM, ANQGSEA. The CDR3 DNA reads TGCAGCGTTGACAGGGAGGGTTCCTACGAGCAGTACTTC. Protein product: CSVDREGSYEQYF.

The chain uses TRBV7-2 and TRBJ2-5; no clear D. The CDR3 totals 14 residues. The V end was cut by 5 bases, the J end by 1 base, with 11 bases between. Germline V gene lookup returns CDR1 SGHTA and CDR2 FQGNSA. CDR3 in amino acids: CASSRRRGQETQYF. In DNA form, the CDR3 reads TGTGCCAGCAGCCGGCGAAGAGGCCAAGAGACCCAGTACTTC.

The CDR3 here is CASSRDSYTDTQYF. The CDR3 DNA is TGTGCCAGCTCACGGGACAGCTACACAGATACGCAGTATTTT. The rearrangement uses TRBV18 and TRBJ2-3, with 7 bases lining up with TRBD1. CDR1 and CDR2 from the germline V gene are KGHSH and LQKENI. With 4 bases clipped from V and 2 bases from J, the junction kept 3 bases outside the gene matches. The CDR3 runs 14 residues.

There are a few counts of this clone. The rearrangement links TRBV19 to TRBJ2-5; D unresolved. This CDR3 has 13 residues. Per the germline V gene, CDR1 is LNHDA and CDR2 is SQIVND (reference sequence). V was shortened by 7 bases and J by 5 bases, with 14 bases between the two germline ends. CDR3 DNA: TGTGCCAGTACTACCAGTGCTGCCGAGACCCAGTACTTC. It translates to CASTTSAAETQYF.

This clone showed up just a few times. The genes are TRBV7-8 and TRBJ1-1; no clear D. Germline CDR1 reads SGHVS; CDR2 reads FQNEAQ. V lost 4 bases and J 0 bases, leaving 6 bases between the germline ends. The CDR3 spans 13 residues. DNA for the CDR3: TGTGCCAGCAGCTCCCGAATGAACACTGAAGCTTTCTTT. It encodes CASSSRMNTEAFF.

The gene calls are TRBV9 and TRBJ2-1; the D is unclear. The V end lost 4 bases, the J end lost 4 bases, and 6 bases lay between the germline ends. The CDR3 length is 12 residues. Germline assignment: CDR1 SGDLS and CDR2 YYNGEE. The CDR3 is CASSRIYNEQFF. The CDR3 DNA reads TGTGCCAGCAGCCGTATTTACAATGAGCAGTTCTTC.

The chain couples TRBV28 to TRBJ1-5; no firm D call. The CDR3 contains 12 residues. Trimming removed 6 bases from V and 11 bases from J, with 14 bases in between. The germline CDR1 and CDR2 sequences are MDHEN and SYDVKM. For the CDR3, the DNA is TGTGCCAGCAGCTTCCCGTCAGTGGCCCAGCATTTT. Translated: CASSFPSVAQHF.

This clone was counted a single time. The J gene is TRBJ2-5, the V gene TRBV2; the D is unclear. CDR1 SNHLY and CDR2 FYNNEI come from the germline V gene. This CDR3 comprises 15 residues. Trimming left V 7 bases short and J 4 bases short, with 19 bases between. The CDR3 DNA reads TGTGCCAGCACCCGAGAGATGGCCGGTGGAGAGACCCAGTACTTC. Translated, it gives CASTREMAGGETQYF.

The CDR3 DNA reads TGCACCAGCAGCCAAGCCTCCGCGGGGGGGAGAGACAATGAGCAGTTCTTC. Protein: CTSSQASAGGRDNEQFF. This chain links TRBV1 with TRBJ2-1; TRBD2, the D gene given by the table, was not confirmed from the DNA. TRBV1 is a pseudogene segment. The CDR3 has 17 amino acids.

The rearrangement joins TRBV7-2 to TRBJ2-1; 8 nucleotides line up with TRBD2. V gave up 1 base and J gave up 7 bases; unmatched junction bases: 12. CDR3 length equals 17 residues. CDR1 SGHTA and CDR2 FQGNSA come from the germline V gene. The chain's CDR3 is CASSLVYEREFDNEQFF. CDR3 nucleotide sequence: TGTGCCAGCAGCTTAGTTTACGAGCGGGAGTTTGATAATGAGCAGTTCTTC.

The rearrangement joins TRBV28 to TRBJ2-2; D may be TRBD1 or TRBD2 (5 bases each). Germline V gene lookup returns CDR1 MDHEN and CDR2 SYDVKM. The CDR3 spans 12 residues. The V end was cut by 8 bases, the J end by 4 bases, with 8 bases between. The CDR3, as DNA: TGTGCCAGCCGGGACCCCACCGGGGAGCTGTTTTTT. Residues: CASRDPTGELFF.

The chain uses TRBV13 and TRBJ1-2, with D perhaps TRBD1 (5 bases). V was cut by 3 bases and J by 8 bases, with 19 bases left in between. The CDR3 length is 15 residues. In germline, CDR1 is PRHDT, CDR2 FYEKMQ (reference sequence). The CDR3 spells CASSFGGFGQNGYTF. CDR3 sequence (DNA): TGTGCCAGCAGCTTCGGGGGATTCGGTCAAAACGGCTACACCTTC.